The next 32 T cell receptor beta chains were all read from a single sample in a study of cytomegalovirus exposure and HLA in healthy donors. The protocol was immunoSEQ multiplex PCR, while the TCRdb copy is restricted to in-frame clones and leaves out a portion. The profile shows 50,000 to 70,000 clones, about 95% of them singletons. The sequenced sample consisted of PBMCs. The receptors stem from a young woman in good health and CMV-seropositive.

The chain employs TRBV5-1 and TRBJ2-2; possibly TRBD1 for D (6 bases). V was shortened by 2 bases and J by 6 bases, with 23 bases between the two germline ends. Germline CDR1 is SGHRS and CDR2 is YFSETQ. The CDR3 contains 18 residues. DNA of the CDR3: TGCGCCAGCAGCTTTGGTCCCCAGGGGATGTTAGAGGCCGGGGAGCTGTTTTTT. Its protein is CASSFGPQGMLEAGELFF.

The V and J genes are TRBV7-2 and TRBJ2-7; D unclear. CDR3 size: 12 residues. The germline CDR1 and CDR2 sequences are SGHTA and FQGNSA. Deletions cut 3 bases from V and 4 bases from J, with 7 bases between. This chain's CDR3 is CASSFTEYEQYF. Here the CDR3 DNA reads TGTGCCAGCAGCTTCACAGAGTACGAGCAGTACTTC.

J is TRBJ1-5 and V is TRBV27, with 8 bases that match TRBD1. The CDR3 is 12 residues long. V lost 6 bases and J lost 5; bases outside the gene matches: 0. Germline V CDR1 and CDR2: MNHEY, SMNVEV (reference sequence). The CDR3 region has the DNA TGTGCCAGCAGGGGACAGGATCAGCCCCAGCATTTT. Its translation is CASRGQDQPQHF.

V is TRBV28 and J is TRBJ2-4; 8 nucleotides match TRBD2. Germline loops: CDR1 MDHEN, CDR2 SYDVKM. This CDR3 has 16 residues. Germline trimming cut 1 base from V and 12 bases from J; bases unmatched to any gene: 14. The CDR3 DNA reads TGTGCCAGCAGTTTATCCTTCGATGGACGGGGGGGGGCTCAGTACTTC. Translation gives CASSLSFDGRGGAQYF.

The gene calls are TRBV7-6 and TRBJ1-1, with 8 bases lining up with TRBD1. Trimming at V came to 3 bases and at J to 1 base, leaving 1 base not matched to a gene. Germline loops: CDR1 SGHVS, CDR2 FNYEAQ. The CDR3 has 14 amino acids. The CDR3 bases are TGTGCCAGCAGCTTGGGGACAGGGAACACTGAAGCTTTCTTT. This translates into CASSLGTGNTEAFF.

The rearrangement uses TRBV7-9 and TRBJ1-1, with 8 bases identical to TRBD1. Germline V gives CDR1 SEHNR, CDR2 FQNEAQ (reference sequence). The V segment lost 4 bases and the J segment 10 bases; nucleotides outside the gene matches: 8. The CDR3 extends over 13 amino acids. CDR3 nucleotides: TGTGCCAGCAGCTCAATGAGCGGGACAGGAGCTTTCTTT. Protein sequence: CASSSMSGTGAFF.

This sequence joins TRBV5-6 and TRBJ1-2; weak D call: TRBD1 (6 bases). This CDR3 is 13 amino acids long. V lost 0 bases, J lost 3 bases, and 6 bases lay in between. CDR1 is SGHDT, CDR2 YYEEEE, per germline. The CDR3 DNA is TGTGCCAGCAGCTTGGGACAGGACTATGGCTACACCTTC. Protein sequence: CASSLGQDYGYTF.

The rearrangement links TRBV19 to TRBJ1-2; D not resolved. The ends were cut back, 9 bases at V and 5 bases at J, with 16 bases in the middle. Germline CDR1 and CDR2: LNHDA and SQIVND (reference sequence). This CDR3 contains 13 residues. In DNA, the CDR3 is TGTGCCAGCTCTCTCGTGGCGGATTATGGCTACACCTTC. Translating gives CASSLVADYGYTF.

The gene calls are TRBV5-1 and TRBJ1-1; D gene unclear. The CDR3 spans 15 residues. Trimming took 0 bases from V and 1 from J, leaving 10 bases between them. Germline assignment: CDR1 SGHRS and CDR2 YFSETQ. The CDR3 DNA reads TGCGCCAGCAGCTTGGCTAGTAGACGGAACACTGAAGCTTTCTTT. This gives the protein CASSLASRRNTEAFF. The whole variable domain, remainder taken from reference TRBV5-1 and TRBJ1-1, is KAGVTQTPRYLIKTRGQQVTLSCSPISGHRSVSWYQQTPGQGLQFLFEYFSETQRNKGNFPGRFSGRQFSNSRSEMNVSTLELGDSALYLCASSLASRRNTEAFFGQGTRLTVV.

V usage is TRBV19 and J usage is TRBJ2-5; 7 positions agree with TRBD1. The V segment lost 1 base and the J segment 1 base; nucleotides outside the gene matches: 3. Germline V gene data show CDR1 as LNHDA and CDR2 as SQIVND (reference sequence). The CDR3 extends over 15 amino acids. CDR3 region: CASSIGDSIQETQYF. The CDR3 DNA reads TGTGCCAGTAGTATAGGGGACAGCATCCAAGAGACCCAGTACTTC.

The gene calls are TRBV10-3 and TRBJ2-1, with D perhaps TRBD1 (6 bases). V lost 10 bases to trimming and J lost 7 bases, with 14 bases between them. The CDR3 contains 12 residues. Per germline, CDR1 ENHRY and CDR2 SYGVKD. The CDR3 DNA reads TGTGCCACTTTCGGCAGGGGAAATGAGCAGTTCTTC. Amino acids: CATFGRGNEQFF.

The chain joins TRBV5-4 to TRBJ2-1; tentatively, D is TRBD2 (5 bases). The CDR3 is made up of 14 amino acids. CDR1 is SGHNT and CDR2 is YYREEE in the germline V gene (reference sequence). Trimming pared 5 bases from V and 5 bases from J, leaving 14 bases between. CDR3 nucleotide sequence: TGTGCCAGCAGTTTTAACGGACTGAACAATGAGCAGTTCTTC. Its translation: CASSFNGLNNEQFF.

This clone appeared a single time. An end of the junction does not agree with germline; a read error may underlie this. The J gene is TRBJ2-1, the V gene TRBV7-7; 8 nucleotides agree with TRBD1. The CDR3 runs 16 residues. Germline V gene data show CDR1 as SSHAT and CDR2 as FNYEAQ (reference sequence). CDR3 protein: CASSRNAGQAYNEQFF. The CDR3 coding sequence is TGTGCTAGCAGCAGGAATGCGGGACAGGCCTACAATGAGCAGTTCTTC.

The V gene is TRBV6-5, the J gene TRBJ2-3; 9 nucleotides align to TRBD2. The germline CDR1 and CDR2 sequences are MNHEY and SVGAGI. V lost 2 bases, J lost 1 base, and 1 base stayed unmatched. This CDR3 is 15 amino acids long. DNA of the CDR3: TGTGCCAGCAGTTACGAGCGGGGGGGCACAGATACGCAGTATTTT. The encoded protein is CASSYERGGTDTQYF.

V usage is TRBV5-4 and J usage is TRBJ2-3, with TRBD1 as a possible D gene (6 bases). Germline V gene data show CDR1 as SGHNT and CDR2 as YYREEE (reference sequence). V lost 4 bases and J 4 bases, leaving 13 bases between the germline ends. This CDR3 spans 14 amino acids. The CDR3 DNA reads as TGTGCCAGCAGCCTTGACAGGTCCGCAGATACGCAGTATTTT. It codes for CASSLDRSADTQYF.

The chain uses TRBV2 and TRBJ2-3; 7 positions agree with TRBD1. The CDR3 loop spans 16 amino acids. Unmatched junction bases numbered 12, after V lost 9 bases and J lost 0 bases. CDR1 and CDR2 (germline): SNHLY, FYNNEI. CDR3 amino acids: CASPNTRQGSTDTQYF. CDR3 DNA sequence: TGTGCCAGTCCTAACACGCGACAGGGTAGCACAGATACGCAGTATTTT.

V and J are TRBV11-3 and TRBJ2-2; D gene unclear. Germline V gene sequence: CDR1 SGHNT, CDR2 YENEEA. With 1 base removed from V and 5 bases from J, the gap between germline ends came to 8 bases. CDR3 length equals 14 residues. CDR3: CASSLVAGTGELFF. The CDR3 DNA sequence: TGTGCCAGCAGCTTAGTCGCAGGAACCGGGGAGCTGTTTTTT.

This chain joins TRBV27 and TRBJ2-1, with 10 bases aligning to TRBD2. The V segment lost 8 bases and the J segment 4 bases; nucleotides outside the gene matches: 5. The CDR3 has 14 amino acids. Germline CDR1 MNHEY, CDR2 SMNVEV (reference sequence). CDR3 residues: CASSRTSGYNEQFF. The DNA of the CDR3 is TGTGCCAGCTCCCGGACTAGCGGTTACAATGAGCAGTTCTTC.

This sequence joins TRBV5-1 and TRBJ2-1; TRBD2 is a possible D gene (6 bases). The CDR3 is made up of 14 amino acids. V was shortened by 4 bases and J by 6 bases, with 14 bases between the two germline ends. In germline, CDR1 is SGHRS, CDR2 YFSETQ. The CDR3 protein is CASSPSGDFNEQFF. CDR3 DNA sequence: TGCGCCAGCAGCCCGAGTGGGGACTTCAATGAGCAGTTCTTC.

As concerns this clone: Its ends do not fully match the called genes, so a read error is possible. This chain's CDR3 is CASSPTGVGETQYF. The CDR3 region has the DNA TGTGCTAGCAGCCCCACGGGGGTCGGGGAGACCCAGTACTTC. The chain links TRBV7-7 to TRBJ2-5; TRBD2 might be the D (6 bases). The germline CDR1 and CDR2 sequences are SSHAT and FNYEAQ (reference sequence). The length of the CDR3 is 14 residues.

This chain uses TRBV27 with TRBJ2-3, with 8 bases matching TRBD2. With V trimmed by 1 base and J by 0 bases, 6 bases remained unmatched. The germline V gene has CDR1 MNHEY and CDR2 SMNVEV (reference sequence). CDR3 length: 17 amino acids. This CDR3 reads CASSLLGGRKSTDTQYF. In nucleotides, the CDR3 is TGTGCCAGCAGTTTATTAGGCGGGAGGAAGAGCACAGATACGCAGTATTTT.

The table lists this clone with a few counts. The chain joins TRBV28 to TRBJ1-6, with D possibly being TRBD1 (6 bases). CDR3 length: 16 amino acids. The germline V gene has CDR1 MDHEN and CDR2 SYDVKM. V was cut by 4 bases and J by 8 bases, with 18 bases left in between. CDR3 in amino acids: CASSSALQGGHSPLHF. CDR3 nucleotide sequence: TGTGCCAGCAGTTCCGCCCTACAGGGTGGACATTCACCCCTCCACTTT.

The chain is built from TRBV6-6 and TRBJ1-1; 10 bases map to TRBD1. V was pared by 0 bases and J by 8 bases, with 9 bases of the junction left unmatched. The CDR3 is 16 residues long. Germline V gene lookup returns CDR1 MNHNY and CDR2 SVGAGI (reference sequence). The CDR3 nucleotides are TGTGCCAGCAGTTACTCCACCCCGGGACAGGGGTCGGAAGCTTTCTTT. Its protein is CASSYSTPGQGSEAFF.

This clone was seen once. The chain has TRBV6-6 and TRBJ2-2; D ambiguous. The CDR3 loop spans 12 amino acids. Germline lookup yields CDR1 MNHNY and CDR2 SVGAGI (reference sequence). Between the trimmed V and J ends, which lost 6 bases and 4 bases, there was a span of 6 bases. The chain's CDR3 is CASSYVTGELFF. The CDR3 DNA follows: TGTGCCAGCAGCTATGTCACCGGGGAGCTGTTTTTT.

The rearrangement joins TRBV7-8 to TRBJ2-7; D perhaps matches TRBD1 (6 bases). Trimming took 6 bases from V and 3 from J, leaving 15 bases between them. Germline assignment: CDR1 SGHVS and CDR2 FQNEAQ. The CDR3 has 14 residues. CDR3 DNA sequence: TGTGCCAGCAGAAAGGGCCGCAGGGGCTACGAGCAGTACTTC. Residues: CASRKGRRGYEQYF.

This clone occurred a few times. The chain is built from TRBV6-5 and TRBJ2-5; D unresolved. Germline-derived CDR1 and CDR2 are MNHEY and SVGAGI. The CDR3 extends over 13 amino acids. V was trimmed by 0 bases and J by 5 bases, leaving 7 bases between them. The CDR3 loop is CASSYSERETQYF. The CDR3 DNA sequence: TGTGCCAGCAGTTACTCCGAACGGGAGACCCAGTACTTC.

CDR3 DNA: TGTGCCAGCAGTCTCGAAGCGGGAGTAGCCTACAATGAGCAGTTCTTC. Its translation is CASSLEAGVAYNEQFF. The chain has TRBV27 and TRBJ2-1; 8 bases match TRBD2. Trimming took 5 bases from V and 2 from J; bases not matched to a gene: 8. Germline-derived CDR1 and CDR2 are MNHEY and SMNVEV (reference sequence). This CDR3 comprises 16 residues.

V and J are TRBV4-2 and TRBJ2-7; TRBD2 aligns across 7 bases. Looked up from germline, CDR1 is LGHNA and CDR2 is YNFKEQ. The CDR3 sequence is 14 residues long. J lost 6 bases, V lost 0 bases, and 5 bases had no gene match. This CDR3 reads CASSQEGRVGEQYF. CDR3 nucleotide sequence: TGTGCCAGCAGCCAAGAGGGGAGGGTCGGCGAGCAGTACTTC.

V is TRBV10-3 and J is TRBJ2-7, with TRBD1 as a possible D gene (5 bases). The CDR3 consists of 14 residues. V gave up 4 bases and J gave up 3 bases, with 13 bases separating them. Per the germline V gene, CDR1 is ENHRY and CDR2 is SYGVKD. The CDR3 nucleotides read TGTGCCATCAGTGGGGGTCAAGACAGCTACGAGCAGTACTTC. Translation gives CAISGGQDSYEQYF.

The genes are TRBV6-1 and TRBJ1-2, with D possibly being TRBD1 (6 bases). The germline CDR1 and CDR2 sequences are MNHNS and SASEGT. With 3 bases removed from V and 4 bases from J, the gap between germline ends came to 9 bases. The CDR3 totals 13 residues. The CDR3 is CASSETGPYGYTF. For the CDR3, the DNA is TGTGCCAGCAGTGAGACAGGACCCTATGGCTACACCTTC.

The rearrangement joins TRBV5-6 to TRBJ1-1; D possibly corresponds to TRBD1 (5 bases). The V gene lost 4 bases and the J gene lost 7 bases, with 11 bases spanning the gap. Germline V gene data show CDR1 as SGHDT and CDR2 as YYEEEE. The CDR3 consists of 12 residues. CDR3 DNA sequence: TGTGCCAGCAGCCGGAGGGGCAGTGAAGCTTTCTTT. Its protein product is CASSRRGSEAFF. The full variable domain, completed using reference TRBV5-6 and TRBJ1-1, is DAGVTQSPTHLIKTRGQQVTLRCSPKSGHDTVSWYQQALGQGPQFIFQYYEEEERQRGNFPDRFSGHQFPNYSSELNVNALLLGDSALYLCASSRRGSEAFFGQGTRLTVV.

CDR3 sequence reads: CASSKGQGLGYTF. The CDR3 region has the DNA TGTGCCAGCAGTAAGGGACAGGGTCTTGGCTACACCTTC. The chain uses TRBV6-5 and TRBJ1-2; 9 bases are a match to TRBD1. Germline CDR1 reads MNHEY; CDR2 reads SVGAGI. CDR3 size: 13 residues. Unmatched junction bases numbered 5, after V lost 5 bases and J lost 7 bases.